A single sample is the source of the 5 T cell receptor beta chains below, sequenced in a study of cytomegalovirus exposure and HLA in healthy donors. PCR primers comprised 60 Vbeta and 13 Jbeta primers. The data were produced by immunoSEQ multiplex PCR, yet TCRdb's version contains in-frame clones alone and is incomplete. The sample shows 150,000 to 190,000 clones, roughly 82% of them seen only once. The sequenced material came from PBMCs. The receptors derive from a woman aged 45-65 years in good health and CMV-seropositive.

This clone was detected only a few times. The chain's CDR3 is CASQGGRGTGELFF. The CDR3 DNA reads TGTGCCAGCCAGGGCGGAAGGGGCACCGGGGAGCTGTTTTTT. This sequence joins TRBV6-5 and TRBJ2-2; D might be TRBD1 (5 bases). The germline V gene encodes CDR1 MNHEY and CDR2 SVGAGI. Trimming removed 8 bases at V and 4 bases at J, with 14 bases between. The CDR3 sequence is 14 residues long.

The chain couples TRBV6-5 to TRBJ2-1; the match to TRBD2 covers 8 bases. Germline V gene data show CDR1 as MNHEY and CDR2 as SVGAGI. This CDR3 is built from 15 residues. J lost 9 bases, V lost 0 bases, and 7 bases had no gene match. CDR3 protein: CASSYSTGGALEQFF. Here the CDR3 DNA reads TGTGCCAGCAGTTACTCGACGGGGGGGGCACTTGAGCAGTTCTTC.

This clone was seen a handful of times. The chain links TRBV30 to TRBJ2-6; weak D call: TRBD1 (5 bases). Trimming cost V 3 bases and J 0 bases, with 9 bases left between them. Germline V gene sequence: CDR1 GTSNPN, CDR2 SVGIG (reference sequence). This CDR3 is 15 amino acids long. The CDR3 DNA reads TGTGCCTGGAGGAAAGGGGTCTCTGGGGCCAACGTCCTGACTTTC. Its protein product is CAWRKGVSGANVLTF.

The V and J genes are TRBV11-2 and TRBJ1-3; D is perhaps TRBD1 (6 bases). The CDR3 totals 17 residues. From germline, CDR1 is SGHAT and CDR2 FQNNGV. Trimming took 5 bases from V and 5 from J, leaving 22 bases between them. As DNA, the CDR3 is TGTGCCAGCAGCGAAGCCTACCAGGGGTTAGGAAGAAACACCATATATTTT. Its translation: CASSEAYQGLGRNTIYF.

This chain uses TRBV27 with TRBJ2-1; 12 bases align to TRBD2. The CDR3 is 17 residues long. CDR1 and CDR2 (germline): MNHEY, SMNVEV (reference sequence). V gave up 5 bases and J gave up 2 bases; unmatched junction bases: 7. DNA for the CDR3: TGTGCCAGCAGTGTGATGACTAGCGGGGGCCCCTACAATGAGCAGTTCTTC. Translated, it gives CASSVMTSGGPYNEQFF.